Listed below are T cell receptor beta chains from one sample, sequenced in a study of metastatic and nonmetastatic thyroid tumors. TCRdb reanalyzed the PCR reads via MiXCR. The data hold approximately 16,000 clones, with roughly a third observed a single time. Source material: tumor tissue. These receptor sequences come from a female donor with papillary thyroid cancer or a benign thyroid nodule (not recorded which). Some clones in this sample may be carry-over from other donors' samples. CDR3s include the opening cysteine and the closing phenylalanine or tryptophan. The D gene is left open where the match is weak. Some rows mark clone size as missing; the rest say once, few, many or name a class of expanded clone.

j_call	d_call	v_call	clone_size	cdr3_nt	cdr3_aa
TRBJ2-5	.	TRBV7-9	.	TGTGCCAGCAGCTCCATGGACGGGCCGGCCCAGTACTTC	CASSSMDGPAQYF
TRBJ2-7	.	TRBV14	.	TGTGCCAGCAGCCAAGGCCTCAGAAATTACGAGCAGTACTTC	CASSQGLRNYEQYF
TRBJ2-3	.	TRBV19	medium-sized	TGTGCCAGTAGTGCCACAGGGAGCACAGATACGCAGTATTTT	CASSATGSTDTQYF
TRBJ1-6	.	TRBV6-1	.	TGTGCCAGCAGTGAAGGGGTACAGGGTTTTTATAATTCACCCCTCCACTTT	CASSEGVQGFYNSPLHF
TRBJ2-7	.	TRBV20-1	.	TGCAGTGCTAGGGTCAGCTACGAGCAGTACTTC	CSARVSYEQYF
TRBJ1-5	TRBD1	TRBV5-6	.	TGTGCCAGCAGCTCCGGGACAGGGGGCGGGAATCAGCCCCAGCATTTT	CASSSGTGGGNQPQHF
TRBJ2-2	.	TRBV20-1	.	TGCAGTGCTAGATTTGGAGGAAACACCGGGGAGCTGTTTTTT	CSARFGGNTGELFF
TRBJ1-1	.	TRBV5-6	.	TGTGCCAGCAGCTTCTGGTCATCCCATGGGGGCACTGAAGCTTTCTTT	CASSFWSSHGGTEAFF
TRBJ2-3	.	TRBV6-1	many	TGTGCCAGCAGTGAGGGTTATACGCAGTATTTT	CASSEGYTQYF
TRBJ2-5	TRBD2	TRBV11-2	.	TGTGCCAGCAGCTGGGGAGCGGGGCAGTCAGAGACCCAGTACTTC	CASSWGAGQSETQYF
TRBJ1-3	TRBD1	TRBV7-9	medium-sized	TGTGCCAGCAGCTCTGGACAGGTGGTCGGAAACACCATATATTTT	CASSSGQVVGNTIYF
TRBJ1-2	TRBD1	TRBV11-2	medium-sized	TGTGCCAGCAGCCGAACAGGGGAGGGCTACACCTTC	CASSRTGEGYTF
TRBJ2-7	TRBD1	TRBV6-5	.	TGTGCCAGCAGTTACTCGCTGGGACAGGGTACAAGTTCCTACGAGCAGTACTTC	CASSYSLGQGTSSYEQYF
TRBJ1-5	.	TRBV20-1	few	TGCAGTGCTAGCGTCCCAGGGATAATTAGCAATCAGCCCCAGCATTTT	CSASVPGIISNQPQHF
TRBJ2-1	TRBD1	TRBV5-1	medium-sized	TGCGCCAGCAGGAGAGGGACAGGGGCCCCAAGCTCCTACAATGAGCAGTTCTTC	CASRRGTGAPSSYNEQFF
TRBJ2-3	.	TRBV5-1	.	TGCGCCAGCAGCTTGGTTTCCGGGACAGATACGCAGTATTTT	CASSLVSGTDTQYF
TRBJ1-3	.	TRBV30	.	TGTGCCTGGATTTATCTAGGCAGCTCTGGAAACACCATATATTTT	CAWIYLGSSGNTIYF
TRBJ2-1	TRBD1	TRBV11-2	many	TGTGCCAGCAGGGAGGGACAGGGGGCCCACAATGAGCAGTTCTTC	CASREGQGAHNEQFF
TRBJ1-1	.	TRBV11-2	.	TGTGCCAGCAGCTCCCCGAGGCAGGGTTGGAACACTGAAGCTTTCTTT	CASSSPRQGWNTEAFF
TRBJ1-4	.	TRBV2	many	TGTGCCAGCAGTGAAGGTGGAACAGAGGAAAAACTGTTTTTT	CASSEGGTEEKLFF
TRBJ1-5	.	TRBV28	few	TGTGCCAGCAGTTTACTAGGCCAGGTCAAGCCCCAGCATTTT	CASSLLGQVKPQHF
TRBJ1-1	.	TRBV30	.	TGTGCCTGGAGGGCGGGGGCGGCTGAAGCTTTCTTT	CAWRAGAAEAFF
TRBJ2-1	.	TRBV5-1	medium-sized	TGCGCCAGCAGCTTGACGGGCTACAATGAGCAGTTCTTC	CASSLTGYNEQFF
TRBJ1-2	.	TRBV28	.	TGTGCCAGCATACCTCCAGCGGGCGGCGATGGCTACACCTTC	CASIPPAGGDGYTF
TRBJ1-3	.	TRBV6-2/TRBV6-3	few	TGTGCCAGGAGTTACCTCACCCCAGGGAGAAGCACTGGAAACACCATATATTTT	CARSYLTPGRSTGNTIYF
TRBJ2-3	.	TRBV13	.	TGTGCCAGCAGCTTACAGGGGACGGATACGCAGTATTTT	CASSLQGTDTQYF
TRBJ1-2	TRBD1	TRBV4-1	many	TGCGCCAGCAGCCCCCGGACAGGGGATGGGTATGGCTACACCTTC	CASSPRTGDGYGYTF
TRBJ2-3	TRBD1	TRBV7-3	many	TGTGCCAGCAGCTCGACAGGGGTGGGCACAGATACGCAGTATTTT	CASSSTGVGTDTQYF
TRBJ2-3	.	TRBV6-1	many	TGTGCCAGCATTCGAGGGCTCAGCACAGATGCGCAGTATTTT	CASIRGLSTDAQYF
TRBJ1-2	TRBD1	TRBV28	few	TGTGCCAGCAGACGGGACAGGGTGGACTATGGCTACACCTTC	CASRRDRVDYGYTF
TRBJ1-3	.	TRBV11-1	medium-sized	TGTGCCAGCAGCGTCGACACATACTCTGGAAACACCATATATTTT	CASSVDTYSGNTIYF
TRBJ2-7	.	TRBV6-1	.	TGTGCCAGTAAACAGGGAGACGAGCAGTACTTC	CASKQGDEQYF
TRBJ2-7	TRBD1	TRBV10-3	medium-sized	TGTGCCATCAGTGAGTCTCAGGGACAGGGCCCCTACGAGCAGTACTTC	CAISESQGQGPYEQYF
TRBJ2-5	TRBD2	TRBV5-1	.	TGCGCCAGCAGCAACACCGGGACTAGCGGCCAAGAGACCCAGTACTTC	CASSNTGTSGQETQYF
TRBJ2-5	.	TRBV29-1	few	TGCAGCGTTGAGGGAAGGTCTAAAGAGACCCAGTACTTC	CSVEGRSKETQYF
TRBJ2-2	.	TRBV20-1	.	TGCAGTGTGAAACAGACGAACACCGGGGAGCTGTTTTTT	CSVKQTNTGELFF
TRBJ1-5	.	TRBV6-1	large	TGTGCCAGCAGTCGTCTAGCGGGGCAGAATCAGCCCCAGCATTTT	CASSRLAGQNQPQHF
TRBJ1-6	.	TRBV30	.	TGTGCCTGGAGGACGAGTGGTTCACCCCTCCACTTT	CAWRTSGSPLHF
TRBJ2-7	.	TRBV15	.	TGTGCCACCAGCAGTGGGACGGGTTACGAGCAGTACTTC	CATSSGTGYEQYF
TRBJ1-1	.	TRBV20-1	few	TGCAGTGCTAGAGTGGGGGACATGAACACTGAAGCTTTCTTT	CSARVGDMNTEAFF
TRBJ2-7	TRBD2	TRBV11-2	.	TGTGCCAGCAGCTTAGTGTCCCCCCCGGGCGGCGGGGGGCAGCAGTACTTC	CASSLVSPPGGGGQQYF
TRBJ1-2	.	TRBV28	.	TGTGCCAGCAGTTACTCGGGGGTGCGCATCTATGGCTACACCTTC	CASSYSGVRIYGYTF
TRBJ1-1	TRBD1	TRBV20-1	many	TGCAGTGCTAGAGAGGCGGACAGGGGGCGGAACACTGAAGCTTTCTTT	CSAREADRGRNTEAFF
TRBJ2-3	TRBD2	TRBV10-3	.	TGTGCCATCAGTGTTTCTTTAGCGGGAGGGCAGTATTTT	CAISVSLAGGQYF
TRBJ2-7	.	TRBV6-1	few	TGTGCCAGCAGTGGGCTGGAGCAGTACTTC	CASSGLEQYF
TRBJ1-5	TRBD1	TRBV6-1	medium-sized	TGTGCCTCCCGGGACAGGGGCAATAGCAATCAGCCCCAGCATTTT	CASRDRGNSNQPQHF
TRBJ2-1	TRBD2	TRBV5-6	.	TGTGCCAGCAGCTTGGATCGGGGGGGAACTAGCAATGAGCAGTTCTTC	CASSLDRGGTSNEQFF
TRBJ2-7	.	TRBV11-2	.	TGTGCCAGCAGCTTAGATCAGGCCTACTCCTACGAGCAGTACTTC	CASSLDQAYSYEQYF
TRBJ2-2	TRBD2	TRBV10-2	.	TGCGCCAGCAGTGAGTCCCAGCGGGAGTCAAGCACCGGGGAGCTGTTTTTT	CASSESQRESSTGELFF
TRBJ2-7	TRBD1	TRBV28	.	TGTGCCAGCAGCCCGGACAGGGACGAGCAGTACTTC	CASSPDRDEQYF
TRBJ2-7	TRBD2	TRBV11-2	.	TGTGCCAGCAGCCCTGGGACTACCTCCAACTCCTACGAGCAGTACTTC	CASSPGTTSNSYEQYF
TRBJ1-6	TRBD1	TRBV19	medium-sized	TGTGCCAGTAGTTTGACAGGGCTCAACTATAATTCACCCCTCCACTTT	CASSLTGLNYNSPLHF
TRBJ2-1	.	TRBV5-1	large	TGCGCCAGCAGCCTATCAGACAGGAGCTCCTACAATGAGCAGTTCTTC	CASSLSDRSSYNEQFF
TRBJ2-7	.	TRBV3-1	medium-sized	TGTGCCAGCAGCACCTCTCATTTCCACGAGCAGTACTTC	CASSTSHFHEQYF